This TCR beta chain is from a study of T cell responses to AZD1222 COVID-19 vaccine. As regards this clone: The target antigen is unknown.

Germline V CDR1 and CDR2: LGHNT, FRNRAP. V shed 0 bases and J shed 0 bases, with 7 bases lying between them. This CDR3 has 15 residues. This table comes from immunoSEQ multiplex PCR, and its TCRdb copy is limited to in-frame clones, with some not included. Altogether roughly 170,000 clones are present, 90% to 95% being singletons, with the ten largest covering more than 1.5%. Study results and limitations: Clonal diversity may have been underestimated in mostly white British donors. Reportedly, nearly half the spike-specific TCRs target unmutated variant regions. Baseline seropositives among AZD1222 recipients totaled only five or six.

The sequence came from an adult who received the AZD1222 COVID-19 vaccine. The chain uses TRBV12-5 and TRBJ2-3, with D uncertain. Source: peripheral blood, taken 28 days after the second AZD1222 dose. The CDR3 nucleotides read TGTGCTAGTGGTTTGGTAACAGATAGCACAGATACGCAGTATTTT. This translates into CASGLVTDSTDTQYF.